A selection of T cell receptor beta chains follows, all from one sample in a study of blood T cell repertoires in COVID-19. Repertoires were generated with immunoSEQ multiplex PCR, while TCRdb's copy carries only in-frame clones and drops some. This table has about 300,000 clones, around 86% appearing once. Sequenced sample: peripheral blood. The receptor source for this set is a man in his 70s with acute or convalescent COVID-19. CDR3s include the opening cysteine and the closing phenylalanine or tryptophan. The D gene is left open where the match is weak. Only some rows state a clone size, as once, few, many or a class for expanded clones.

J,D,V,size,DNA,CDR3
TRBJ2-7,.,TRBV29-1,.,TGCAGCGTGGCCCCCGGGGAGCCCTACGAGCAGTACTTC,CSVAPGEPYEQYF
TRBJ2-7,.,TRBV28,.,TGTGCCAGTACGGGTTCCTACGAGCAGTACTTC,CASTGSYEQYF
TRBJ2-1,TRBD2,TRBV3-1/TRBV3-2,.,TGTGCCAGCTGCGGGGGGTTTCATCGGGAGCAGTTCTTC,CASCGGFHREQFF
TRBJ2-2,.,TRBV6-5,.,TGTGCCAGCACACCGGGATACGGGGAGCTGTTTTTT,CASTPGYGELFF
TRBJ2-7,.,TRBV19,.,TGTGCCAGTAGTATGGTGGACAGATACTACGAGCAGTACTTC,CASSMVDRYYEQYF
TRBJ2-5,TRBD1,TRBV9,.,TGTGCCAGCAGCCGGGGACAGAATCAAGAGACCCAGTACTTC,CASSRGQNQETQYF
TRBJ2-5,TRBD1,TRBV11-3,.,TGTGCCAGCAGCCCAGGGGACAGTAGAGAGACCCAGTACTTC,CASSPGDSRETQYF
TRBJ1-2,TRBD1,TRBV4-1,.,TGCGCCAGCAGCCAAGGGACAGGCTATGGCTACACCTTC,CASSQGTGYGYTF
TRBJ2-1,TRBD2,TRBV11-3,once,TGTGCAAGCTCCTCAGCTGGCGGGACTAGGAATGAGCAGTTCTTC,CASSSAGGTRNEQFF
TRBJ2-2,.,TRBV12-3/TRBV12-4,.,TGTGCCAGCAGTCGAGGGCTTACCGGGGAGCTGTTTTTT,CASSRGLTGELFF
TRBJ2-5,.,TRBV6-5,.,TGTGCCAGCTACACGGGGGACAGTCAAGAGACCCAGTACTTC,CASYTGDSQETQYF
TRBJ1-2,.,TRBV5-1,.,TGCGCCAGCAGCTTCGAGGCAGCCAGCTACACCTTC,CASSFEAASYTF
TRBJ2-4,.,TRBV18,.,TGTGCCAGCTCACGAAGACAAGAAAACATTCAGTACTTC,CASSRRQENIQYF
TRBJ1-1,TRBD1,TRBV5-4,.,TGTGCCAGCAGCTTGCAGACAGGGGGTGAAGCTTTCTTT,CASSLQTGGEAFF
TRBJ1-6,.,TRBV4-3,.,TGCGCCAGCAGCCAAGGGTGGGCCAATTCACCCCTCCACTTT,CASSQGWANSPLHF
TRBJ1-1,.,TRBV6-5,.,TGTGCCAGCATCGAGAGGGGGACTGAAGCTTTCTTT,CASIERGTEAFF
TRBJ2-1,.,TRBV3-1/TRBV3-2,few,TGTGCCAGCAGCCAAGGTTCCCTTTATAATGAGCAGTTCTTC,CASSQGSLYNEQFF
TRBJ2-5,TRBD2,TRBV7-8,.,TGTGCCAGCAGCCCCGGGCGGGGGGCGTCCAAAGAGACCCAGTACTTC,CASSPGRGASKETQYF
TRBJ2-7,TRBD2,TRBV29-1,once,TGCAGCGTAGGGACTAGCTCGGATAGCGAGCAGTACTTC,CSVGTSSDSEQYF
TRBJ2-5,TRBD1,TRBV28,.,TGTGCCAGCAGGGCCTCCGGGACAGGGGGTAAAGAGACCCAGTACTTC,CASRASGTGGKETQYF
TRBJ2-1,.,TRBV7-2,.,TGTGCCAGCAGCGGGTCGGGACTCGCCCTTAATGAGCAGTTCTTC,CASSGSGLALNEQFF
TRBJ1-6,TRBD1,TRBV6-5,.,TGTGCCAGCAGTTACCAAGGACAGGGGGCAAATTCACCCCTCCACTTT,CASSYQGQGANSPLHF
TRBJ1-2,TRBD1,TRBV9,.,TGTGCCAGCAGCCCCGACAGGGGGCACGGCTACACCTTC,CASSPDRGHGYTF
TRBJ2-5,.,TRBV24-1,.,TGTGCCACCAGTGATACAGGGCCCCAAGAGACCCAGTACTTC,CATSDTGPQETQYF
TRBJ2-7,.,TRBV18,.,TGTGCCAGCTCGTACCTTGGGACTGTCTCTCGCGAGCAGTACTTC,CASSYLGTVSREQYF